This TCR beta chain was captured in a study of cytomegalovirus exposure and HLA in healthy donors. On the study more broadly: Inside one of the first data releases sat 80 million to 95 million unique TCRs taken from HLA-typed donors.

CDR3 length equals 14 residues. Germline CDR1 and CDR2: MDHEN and SYDVKM. The junction had 4 bases not matched to a gene; V was cut back by 8 bases and J by 0 bases. With regard to this clone: The antigen remains unidentified.

The PCR employed 60 Vbeta primers together with 13 Jbeta primers. Sequencing was performed with immunoSEQ multiplex PCR; in TCRdb, only in-frame clones are kept and a portion is missing. The sample has 90,000 to 95,000 clones; 65% to 85% are singletons. Study-level results: A few CMV-associated chains proved CMV antigen-specific in vitro. Analyzed later, association rates of TCRs varied across HLA loci, with DRB1 most and HLA-C fewest. Trimming of TCR beta V- and J-genes showed a link, identified in a later analysis, to a missense DCLRE1C variant.

The sample consisted of PBMCs. The chain is built from TRBV28 and TRBJ1-1; 9 positions agree with TRBD1. The clonotype originates from a girl aged 2 to 9 in good health and CMV-seropositive. In nucleotides, the CDR3 is TGTGCCAGCGTCACAGGGGGCATGAACACTGAAGCTTTCTTT. Translated, it gives CASVTGGMNTEAFF.